The text below deals with one T cell receptor (beta chain). The target of this receptor is not known. Base qualities are not recorded, but no much larger clone differs from it by a single base. Donors were healthy HIV-negative adults with no recently reported acute infections or vaccinations. Only Caucasian adults living in Nashville, Tennessee, USA were represented among the donors. CD4+ T cells were enriched by magnetic negative selection; naive cells were then positively selected on CD45RA, and the negative fraction formed the memory subset. Blood was collected by leukapheresis, and PBMCs were isolated by Ficoll-Histopaque density gradient centrifugation and then cryopreserved in liquid nitrogen vapor phase. Purity and quantity of every magnetically sorted T cell population were checked by analytical flow cytometry. Each sorted fraction had its genomic DNA isolated and then quantified by UV absorbance on a Nanodrop 2000c.

TCR CDR3 regions were amplified from genomic DNA by multiplex PCR using the deep immunoSEQ assay. Genomic DNA extracted from each cell subset was distributed evenly over all wells of several immunoSEQ 96-well plates, and each plate served as one replicate. For sorted subsets, each replicate PCR was loaded with approximately 190 ng genomic DNA, equivalent to 25,000 to 30,000 T cell genomes. Purified libraries were quantified with a Qubit 3.0 fluorometer, sized on a Bioanalyzer 2100, and re-quantified with the KAPA Library Quantification kit. Each immunoSEQ 96-well plate was sequenced on its own single-read 150-cycle Illumina NextSeq 550 flow cell. For the original study's pipeline: The immunoSEQ output contained only junctional sequences without quality scores, so filtering could not match that applied to full-length reads. To assign V/J genes and CDR3, sequences were annotated using PyIR, a Python wrapper for IgBLAST v1.9, with IMGT germline references. Reads were removed for weak V/J assignments (E-value above 1e-6), missing CDR3, stop codons, out-of-frame junctions, or ambiguous translated residues. V3J clonotypes were defined by identical inferred V gene, J gene, and CDR3 amino acid sequence. Percentage overlap between repertoires was computed as shared unique clonotypes divided by the size of the smaller repertoire. Three approaches were used to assess repertoire richness: RTK rarefaction, the Chao1 estimator, and Recon v2.1 estimates of unobserved clonotypes. Generation probabilities for all TCRbeta clonotypes obtained by the gDNA method from a handful of donors were computed using OLGA. The table was pulled from immuneACCESS by TCRdb, which kept in-frame rearrangements only. Such tables lose some clones; where checked, under half of the loss comes from unresolved V genes, and the rest has no known cause. That table is the source of V, J and clone size, and D and trimming were worked out from the DNA. The sample table lists some 1 million clones, 75% of them with a count of one. Jointly, the top ten make up over 1.3% of the sample.

This record comes from a study of shared clonotypes between healthy human individuals (TCRdb year 2020). Regarding the research as a whole: Two women and a few men aged 18 to 49 years were included in the cohort. Per donor, three plates each were used for CD4 naive and CD4 memory, two for CD8 naive, and one for CD8 memory. To estimate repertoire size and how much clonotypes are shared between individuals, the study performed deep sequencing of blood TCR repertoires from a handful of healthy adults. To increase sequencing depth and limit assay-specific biases, TCR repertoire library preparation and sequencing were carried out by different laboratories using diverse techniques. Each donor's leukapheresis produced roughly between about 0.8 and 8.9 billion PBMCs. Findings and caveats that apply to the study as a whole: Compared with non-shared clonotypes, the clonotypes found in all four sorted-subset donors had higher generation probabilities. Pairwise subsampling indicated that sequencing depth was expected to affect the degree of clonotype sharing among donors. Naive subsets generally had larger estimated clonotype richness than memory subsets did. Because the study included a small number of donors, the genetic and exposure-history diversity represented was limited. Roughly 5% of naive CD4, 3.5% of naive CD8, roughly 2.4% of memory CD4, and approximately 0.4% of memory CD8 clonotypes were shared across several donors. Sampling was restricted to blood, and TCR repertoires in tissues likely differ from the TCR repertoires found in blood. Rarefaction of sorted-subset datasets indicated incomplete sequencing despite the large sequencing depth.

CDR1 and CDR2, looked up from the germline V gene (reference sequence), are MNHNY and SVGAGI. Measured from the cysteine to the phenylalanine, the CDR3 is 15 residues long. The entry retains the CDR3 DNA only, 45 bases that are in frame from base 1. At the junction V is shortened by 10 bases and J by 1 base; bases outside the gene matches: 9. This TCR derives from a man between 18 and 29 years old in good health. The source material was memory CD4+ T cells sorted from blood. The cell subset or site label on this specimen signifies: CD45RA-negative fraction. The rearranged segments are TRBV6-6 and TRBJ2-3, and TRBD2 matches 9 of the central bases. The CDR3 region: CATRGASGGTDTQYF. The nucleotides read TGTGCCACACGTGGGGCTAGCGGGGGCACAGATACGCAGTATTTT.